The T cell receptor (beta chain) described here comes from a study of blood T cells in healthy people across ages. Findings and limits, study-wide: No one knew whether donors had CMV, which possibly confounded expanded clonotype changes.

Concerning this clonotype: Its antigen is currently unknown.

A sample-barcoded 5' primer and a J-beta primer mix were used in a second PCR of roughly 7 to 12 cycles. Every sample gave at least 2.5 million paired-end reads containing CDR3. MiXCR was run by TCRdb on the 5' RACE reads, yielding one entry per CDR3 protein. The sample has about 780,000 distinct CDR3 sequences; about a quarter are singletons. V shed 3 bases, J shed 3 bases, and the junction held 4 bases outside the gene matches. CDR3 length: 16 amino acids. Per the germline V gene, CDR1 is SGHRS and CDR2 is YFSETQ. The same sample was also used in a study of T cells of mothers and their children. That source notes: Evidence of persistent microchimeric T cell clones was absent.

The clonotype originates from a boy younger than 18 in good health. V is TRBV5-1 and J is TRBJ2-1; 12 bases match TRBD2. Sequenced sample: blood. CDR3 loop: CASSSELAGGYNEQFF. The CDR3 DNA sequence: TGCGCCAGCAGCTCCGAACTAGCGGGGGGCTACAATGAGCAGTTCTTC.